These 8 T cell receptor beta chains share one sample of origin, sequenced in a study of T-cell memory formation after mild COVID-19. MiXCR, applied by TCRdb to the 5' RACE reads, yields one record per CDR3 protein. This sample has 300,000 to 350,000 distinct CDR3 sequences, with 14% found just once. Material for sequencing was PBMCs or a T cell subset sorted from them (not recorded which). The receptors were gathered from a man younger than 35 who had mild COVID-19 (a few samples of this study predate the infection). Cell type and time point are not known.

The rearrangement uses TRBV7-9 and TRBJ1-3; a weak D match, TRBD1 (6 bases). CDR3 length: 15 residues. Germline CDR1 and CDR2: SEHNR and FQNEAQ (reference sequence). V lost 5 bases and J 4 bases, leaving 15 bases between the germline ends. Here the CDR3 DNA reads TGTGCCAGCAGCGCCCCACAGGGAACAGGAAACACCATATATTTT. This encodes CASSAPQGTGNTIYF.

The chain recombines TRBV9 with TRBJ2-6, with D possibly matching TRBD1 (6 bases). The V and J ends lost 5 bases and 0 bases respectively, with 15 bases between them. The CDR3 runs 17 residues. Germline V lookup: CDR1 SGDLS, CDR2 YYNGEE. CDR3 amino acids: CASSPITRGSGANVLTF. DNA of the CDR3: TGTGCCAGCAGTCCAATTACCAGGGGCTCTGGGGCCAACGTCCTGACTTTC. The variable domain in full, with the rest retrieved from reference TRBV9 and TRBJ2-6, is DSGVTQTPKHLITATGQRVTLRCSPRSGDLSVYWYQQSLDQGLQFLIQYYNGEERAKGNILERFSAQQFPDLHSELNLSSLELGDSALYFCASSPITRGSGANVLTFGAGSRLTVL.

This clonotype was detected many times. V gene TRBV29-1 combines with J gene TRBJ2-1; possibly TRBD1 or TRBD2 for D (6 bases each). The V gene's germline CDR1 is SQVTM and CDR2 ANQGSEA. The CDR3 consists of 15 residues. Trimming cost V 5 bases and J 0 bases, with 14 bases left between them. DNA of the CDR3: TGCAGCGTTAACGGGGGCTCAAACTCCTACAATGAGCAGTTCTTC. Translating it yields CSVNGGSNSYNEQFF.

The table lists this clonotype with a few counts. The rearrangement uses TRBV29-1 and TRBJ1-3; D is unclear. Trimming took off 4 bases at V and 4 bases at J, with 5 bases between the two ends. This CDR3 is 11 amino acids long. The germline V gene has CDR1 SQVTM and CDR2 ANQGSEA. CDR3 region: CSVVIGNTIYF. For the CDR3, the DNA is TGCAGCGTTGTAATCGGAAACACCATATATTTT.

In its sample, this clonotype was seen a few times. This chain links TRBV7-9 with TRBJ1-2; D not resolved. The V gene's germline CDR1 is SEHNR and CDR2 FQNEAQ (reference sequence). This CDR3 has 12 residues. V lost 3 bases and J 8 bases, leaving 10 bases between the germline ends. The CDR3: CASSFSKLGYTF. CDR3 nucleotides: TGTGCCAGCAGCTTTTCGAAACTCGGCTACACCTTC.

The sample holds a few counts of this clonotype. V and J are TRBV21-1 and TRBJ1-2; the table's D gene call, TRBD1, was not cross checked with the DNA. TRBV21-1 is listed as a pseudogene. The CDR3 spans 17 residues. The CDR3 reads CASSGLGLDRTNYGYTF. CDR3 in DNA: TGTGCCAGCAGCGGCCTGGGCTTGGACAGAACTAACTATGGCTACACCTTC.

This clonotype was seen many times. The chain joins TRBV4-3 to TRBJ2-3; 8 positions agree with TRBD2. This CDR3 comprises 17 residues. V trimming: 1 base; J trimming: 0 bases; junction bases outside the gene matches: 6. The V gene's germline CDR1 is LGHNA and CDR2 YSLEER. The CDR3 DNA reads as TGCGCCAGCAGCCAAGGGGCTAGCGGGTTTAGCACAGATACGCAGTATTTT. Its protein is CASSQGASGFSTDTQYF.

This clonotype came up a few times. This rearrangement joins TRBV5-1 to TRBJ2-3; 8 bases fit TRBD1. Trimming at V came to 2 bases and at J to 4 bases, leaving 6 bases not matched to a gene. The CDR3 has 15 amino acids. CDR1 SGHRS and CDR2 YFSETQ come from the germline V gene. CDR3 in DNA: TGCGCCAGCAGCTTAGGACAGGGATCGGCAGATACGCAGTATTTT. Translation: CASSLGQGSADTQYF.